The TCR beta chain described here comes from a study of OX40 agonist ivuxolimab in advanced cancers. Study-wide context: Over 30% of patients had received prior checkpoint inhibitor therapy.

Sequencing was performed with immunoSEQ multiplex PCR; in TCRdb, only in-frame clones are kept and a portion is missing. Of some 100,000 clones detected, around four fifths appear once; the ten largest clones hold 1% to 1.3%. This receptor was taken from an adult with an advanced solid tumor such as melanoma, head and neck, liver or kidney cancer. Sample: CD4+ or CD8+ T cells sorted from blood, taken in a trial of the OX40 agonist ivuxolimab.

The DNA for the CDR3 is TGCAGCGCTCACAGGGGGCAAGATACGCAGTATTTT. It is translated as CSAHRGQDTQYF. The J gene is TRBJ2-3, the V gene TRBV29-1; TRBD1 agrees at 9 bases. CDR1 SQVTM and CDR2 ANQGSEA come from the germline V gene. With 7 bases clipped from V and 5 bases from J, the junction kept 4 bases outside the gene matches. This CDR3 region has 12 residues.